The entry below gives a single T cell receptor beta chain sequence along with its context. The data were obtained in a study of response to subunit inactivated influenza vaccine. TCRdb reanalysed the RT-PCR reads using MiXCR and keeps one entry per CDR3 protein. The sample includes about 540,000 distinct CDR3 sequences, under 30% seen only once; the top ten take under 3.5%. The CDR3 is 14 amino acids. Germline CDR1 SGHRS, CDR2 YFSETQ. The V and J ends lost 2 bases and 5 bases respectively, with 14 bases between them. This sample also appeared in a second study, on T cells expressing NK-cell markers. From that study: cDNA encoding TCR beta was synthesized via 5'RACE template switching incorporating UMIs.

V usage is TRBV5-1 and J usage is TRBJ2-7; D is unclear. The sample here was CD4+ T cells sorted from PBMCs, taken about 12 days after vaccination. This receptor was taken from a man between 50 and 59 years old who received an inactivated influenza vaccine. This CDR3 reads CASSLSGPEDEQYF. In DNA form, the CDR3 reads TGCGCCAGCAGCTTAAGTGGTCCTGAGGACGAGCAGTACTTC.